This T cell receptor beta chain emerged from a study of cytomegalovirus exposure and HLA in healthy donors. Study overall: Earlier findings included 90 million to 120 million unique TCR beta sequences obtained from 150 million to 200 million T cells. Overall study findings and caveats: The productive fraction for most TCR beta V segments was about 87% or about 30% in an earlier analysis.

Concerning this clone: Its specificity is unknown.

CDR1 and CDR2 (germline): SGHNT, YYREEE (reference sequence). Unmatched junction bases numbered 9, after V lost 4 bases and J lost 2 bases. There are 16 residues in the CDR3. The PCR used 60 Vbeta and 13 Jbeta primers. Sequencing used immunoSEQ multiplex PCR; TCRdb keeps in-frame clones, though not all of them. The data contain under 200,000 clones, less than 80% of them seen just once; the ten biggest clones take up 4.4%. The sequenced sample was PBMCs. The chain combines TRBV5-4 with TRBJ2-1; TRBD2 agrees at 7 bases. The origin of this receptor is a woman aged 25-40 years in good health and CMV-seropositive. In nucleotides, the CDR3 is TGTGCCAGCAGCATCATAGCGGGTCCCCCCTACAATGAGCAGTTCTTC. This sequence encodes CASSIIAGPPYNEQFF.